The table lists the clone carrying this TCR beta chain with a few counts. Its antigen is not known. V lost 4 bases and J 8 bases, leaving 16 bases between the germline ends. The CDR3 runs to 14 residues. Germline V gene lookup returns CDR1 SGHDT and CDR2 YYEEEE. This record belongs to a study of response to subunit inactivated influenza vaccine. Study-wide results and limits: Seasonal influenza vaccination, on each occasion, was suggested by the authors to recruit few new T cells.

A single record per CDR3 protein comes from TCRdb applying MiXCR to the RT-PCR reads. The table includes more than 550,000 distinct CDR3 sequences, 11% detected once. Another study also made use of these data, one on T cells expressing NK-cell markers. From that report: Scientists made TCR beta cDNA using 5'RACE template switching with UMIs. Eight donors were sequenced, of whom seven were HCMV-seropositive, while the remaining one was HCMV-seronegative.

This TCR derives from a man aged 50 to 60 who received an inactivated influenza vaccine. The genes are TRBV5-6 and TRBJ2-1, with a weak D call TRBD2 (5 bases). This sample comprised PBMCs from blood, obtained on the day of vaccination. As DNA, the CDR3 is TGTGCCAGCAGCCTCCCAACTAGAGCTCATGAGCAGTTCTTC. It codes for CASSLPTRAHEQFF.